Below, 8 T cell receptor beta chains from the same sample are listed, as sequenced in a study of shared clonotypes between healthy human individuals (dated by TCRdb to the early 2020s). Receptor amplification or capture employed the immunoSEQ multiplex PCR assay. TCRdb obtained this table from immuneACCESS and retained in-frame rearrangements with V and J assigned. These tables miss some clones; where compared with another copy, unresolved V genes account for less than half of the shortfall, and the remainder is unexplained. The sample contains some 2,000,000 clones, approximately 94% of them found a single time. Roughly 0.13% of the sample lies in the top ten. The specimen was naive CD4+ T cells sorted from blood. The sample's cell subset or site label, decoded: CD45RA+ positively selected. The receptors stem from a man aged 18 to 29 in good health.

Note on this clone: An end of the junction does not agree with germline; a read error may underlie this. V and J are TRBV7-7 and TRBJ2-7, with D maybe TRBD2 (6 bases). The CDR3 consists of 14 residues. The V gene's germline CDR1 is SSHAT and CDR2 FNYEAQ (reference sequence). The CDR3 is CASSRAGDSYEQYF. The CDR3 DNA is TGTGCTAGCAGCAGAGCGGGCGATTCCTACGAGCAGTACTTC.

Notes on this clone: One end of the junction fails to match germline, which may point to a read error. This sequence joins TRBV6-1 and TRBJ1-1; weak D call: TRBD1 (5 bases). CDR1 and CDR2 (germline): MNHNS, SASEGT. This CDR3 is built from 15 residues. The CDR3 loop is CASREDRTLNTEAFF. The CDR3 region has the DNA TGTGCCAGCAGAGAAGACAGAACTTTAAACACTGAAGCTTTCTTT.

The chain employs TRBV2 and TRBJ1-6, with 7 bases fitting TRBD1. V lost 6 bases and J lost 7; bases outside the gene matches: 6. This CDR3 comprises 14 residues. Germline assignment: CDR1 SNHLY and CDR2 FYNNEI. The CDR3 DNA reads TGTGCCAGCAGGAGAGGACAGGAGAATTCACCCCTCCACTTT. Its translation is CASRRGQENSPLHF.

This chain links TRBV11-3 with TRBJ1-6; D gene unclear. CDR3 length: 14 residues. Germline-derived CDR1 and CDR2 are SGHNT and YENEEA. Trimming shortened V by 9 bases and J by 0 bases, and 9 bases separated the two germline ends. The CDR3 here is CARRNSSYNSPLHF. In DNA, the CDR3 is TGTGCCAGGAGGAACAGCTCCTATAATTCACCCCTCCACTTT.

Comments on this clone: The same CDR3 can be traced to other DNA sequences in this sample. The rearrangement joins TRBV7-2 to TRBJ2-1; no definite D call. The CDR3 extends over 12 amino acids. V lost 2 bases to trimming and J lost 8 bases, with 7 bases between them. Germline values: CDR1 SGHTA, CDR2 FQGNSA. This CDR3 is CASSLYSDEQFF. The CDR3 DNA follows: TGTGCCAGCAGCTTATACAGCGATGAGCAGTTCTTC.

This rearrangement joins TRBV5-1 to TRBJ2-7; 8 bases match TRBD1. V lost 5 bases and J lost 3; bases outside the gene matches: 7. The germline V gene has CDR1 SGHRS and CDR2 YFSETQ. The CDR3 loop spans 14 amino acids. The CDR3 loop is CASRPGQGRYEQYF. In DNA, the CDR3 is TGCGCCAGCAGACCAGGACAGGGCCGCTACGAGCAGTACTTC.

The DNA of the CDR3 is TGTGCCAGCAGCTGGACAGTGAACACCGGGGAGCTGTTTTTT. This translates into CASSWTVNTGELFF. The J gene is TRBJ2-2, the V gene TRBV5-6, with a tentative D call TRBD1 (6 bases). The V gene's germline CDR1 is SGHDT and CDR2 YYEEEE. Trimming left V 3 bases short and J 1 base short, with 7 bases between. The CDR3 contains 14 residues.

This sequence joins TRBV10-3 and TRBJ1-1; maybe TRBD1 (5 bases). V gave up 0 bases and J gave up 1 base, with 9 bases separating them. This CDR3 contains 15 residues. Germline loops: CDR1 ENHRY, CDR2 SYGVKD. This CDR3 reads CAISESAGTNTEAFF. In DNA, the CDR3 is TGTGCCATCAGTGAGTCGGCAGGGACGAACACTGAAGCTTTCTTT.